These T cell receptor beta chains were read from a single sample in a study of cytomegalovirus exposure and HLA in healthy donors. The protocol was immunoSEQ multiplex PCR, while the TCRdb copy is restricted to in-frame clones and leaves out a portion. The table records 200,000 to 250,000 clones, 70% to 80% of them present only once. Sample: PBMCs. These receptors were obtained from a woman aged 30 to 39 in good health and CMV-seronegative. Each CDR3 is given without its conserved first and last residue. The order of the fields is V gene, CDR3 length, CDR3 protein.

TRBV7-9 10 ASTLANYGYT
TRBV9 14 ASSVGYEGARTEAF
TRBV30 12 AWSAVGAGNTIY
TRBV30 12 AWSALGGNTEAF
TRBV5-4 12 ASSFSRGNTEAF
TRBV4-1 14 ASSQGAGGNNQPQH
TRBV7-9 10 SSSLSFTEAF
TRBV5-8 13 ASSLTGGSNQPQH
TRBV30 9 AWSPVDTQY
TRBV7-6 13 ASSQGLLSGNTIY